These T cell receptor beta chains were read from a single sample in a study of cytomegalovirus exposure and HLA in healthy donors. The protocol was immunoSEQ multiplex PCR, while the TCRdb copy is restricted to in-frame clones and leaves out a portion. Of some 180,000 clones listed, roughly 86% were seen once; the top ten hold around 7.2%. The specimen sequenced was PBMCs. The receptors originated from a young man in good health and CMV-seropositive. Both conserved end residues are part of each CDR3. The D gene is left open where the match is weak. Clone size is stated in some rows and not others, as once, few, many or a class when expanded.

. | TRBJ1-5 | . | TRBV7-8 | TGTGCCAGCAGCTTAGATAGCAATCAGCCCCAGCATTTT | CASSLDSNQPQHF
TRBD1 | TRBJ1-2 | once | TRBV6-6 | TGTGCCAGCAGTCGAAGTGGACAGGGGGGTAACTATGGCTACACCTTC | CASSRSGQGGNYGYTF
TRBD2 | TRBJ2-2 | . | TRBV7-6 | TGTGCCAGCAGCACTCGGGTAGCGGGGGTAGCCACCGGGGAGCTGTTTTTT | CASSTRVAGVATGELFF
. | TRBJ2-5 | . | TRBV5-6 | TGTGCCAGCAGCTTTGGGCCCAATATGCAAGAGACCCAGTACTTC | CASSFGPNMQETQYF
. | TRBJ2-1 | . | TRBV5-1 | TGCGCCAGCAGCTACTCTGGGGGGGCCAATGAGCAGTTCTTC | CASSYSGGANEQFF
TRBD1 | TRBJ2-2 | . | TRBV29-1 | TGCAGCGCCCGGGACAGGGGGCCGACCGGGGAGCTGTTTTTT | CSARDRGPTGELFF
. | TRBJ2-7 | few | TRBV4-1 | TGCGCCAGCAGCCGAGGCGGGGCTACGTCAGCCTACGAGCAGTACTTC | CASSRGGATSAYEQYF
. | TRBJ1-2 | . | TRBV19 | TGTGCCAGTAGTGTAGGCCAGCCCTATGGCTACACCTTC | CASSVGQPYGYTF
TRBD2 | TRBJ2-2 | . | TRBV5-4 | TGTGCCAGCAGCTTGGGTAGCGGGGGGGCGAACACCGGGGAGCTGTTTTTT | CASSLGSGGANTGELFF
. | TRBJ2-7 | . | TRBV29-1 | TGCAGCGTTGTCGGGGGTTCAGGGGTCTACGAGCAGTACTTC | CSVVGGSGVYEQYF
. | TRBJ2-2 | . | TRBV7-2 | TGTGCCAGCAGCTTAGCGGTAGCAGAAAAGGGCACCGGGGAGCTGTTTTTT | CASSLAVAEKGTGELFF
TRBD1 | TRBJ1-5 | . | TRBV25-1 | TGTGCCAGCAGTGAAGGGGGACAGGGCAATCAGCCCCAGCATTTT | CASSEGGQGNQPQHF
TRBD2 | TRBJ2-1 | . | TRBV27 | TGTGCCAGCCAAGAACCCGGACTAGCGGGAGTATGGAATGAGCAGTTCTTC | CASQEPGLAGVWNEQFF
. | TRBJ2-2 | . | TRBV6-4 | TGTGCCAGCAGTGACTCGGCCTCGGGGGCCGGGGAGCTGTTTTTT | CASSDSASGAGELFF
TRBD1 | TRBJ1-1 | . | TRBV5-6 | TGTGCCAGCAGCGCCTCTTACAGGGGTGGTACTGAAGCTTTCTTT | CASSASYRGGTEAFF
. | TRBJ2-7 | once | TRBV2 | TGTGCCAGCGTTGCGGACTACGAGCAGTACTTC | CASVADYEQYF
. | TRBJ2-7 | . | TRBV6-5 | TGTGCCAGCAGTTATAGCGGATCCTACGAGCAGTACTTC | CASSYSGSYEQYF
. | TRBJ2-1 | . | TRBV19 | TGTGCCACCACCGCTACGATAGTACAGGCCTATGAGCAGTTCTTC | CATTATIVQAYEQFF
TRBD2 | TRBJ2-3 | . | TRBV9 | TGTGCCAGCAGCCGCGAGGGGCGGGGGGACACAGATACGCAGTATTTT | CASSREGRGDTDTQYF
. | TRBJ2-1 | once | TRBV7-2 | TGTGCCAGCAGCCAAGTACTGAGCTCCTACAATGAGCAGTTCTTC | CASSQVLSSYNEQFF
. | TRBJ2-5 | . | TRBV11-2 | TGTGCCAGCAGCTTAGGAAAAGAGACCCAGTACTTC | CASSLGKETQYF
. | TRBJ1-1 | . | TRBV5-8 | TGTGCCAGCAGCGTGGGACGACCTGAAGCTTTCTTT | CASSVGRPEAFF
. | TRBJ1-1 | . | TRBV6-5 | TGTGCCAGCATTGACGTGGCGAAGAACACTGAAGCTTTCTTT | CASIDVAKNTEAFF
. | TRBJ2-1 | . | TRBV4-2 | TGTGCCAGCAGCCAAGATAGGTCCAACAATGAGCAGTTCTTC | CASSQDRSNNEQFF
. | TRBJ1-2 | . | TRBV6-1 | TGTGCCAGCAGTGAAGCGCTAGTGGGCGCGGGCTATGGCTACACCTTC | CASSEALVGAGYGYTF
. | TRBJ2-2 | . | TRBV11-1 | TGTGCCAGCAGCTGGGACGGCTACACCGGGGAGCTGTTTTTT | CASSWDGYTGELFF
. | TRBJ2-7 | few | TRBV9 | TGTGCCAGCAGCTCCGGGACGGGGACCTACGAGCAGTACTTC | CASSSGTGTYEQYF
TRBD2 | TRBJ2-1 | . | TRBV6-6 | TGTGCCAGCCTGGGGGTAGCGGGCCCCTCCAATGAGCAGTTCTTC | CASLGVAGPSNEQFF
. | TRBJ1-1 | once | TRBV7-2 | TGTGCCAGCAGTCGGGTGAACACTGAAGCTTTCTTT | CASSRVNTEAFF
TRBD2 | TRBJ2-1 | . | TRBV6-6 | TGTGCCAGCAGGGCGGGACTAGCGGGGAGTGAGCAGTTCTTC | CASRAGLAGSEQFF
. | TRBJ1-2 | few | TRBV18 | TGTGCCAGCAGGATCCGGGACACTCCAAACTATGGCTACACCTTC | CASRIRDTPNYGYTF
. | TRBJ2-7 | . | TRBV6-6 | TGTGCCAGCAACGACTCCCCCGGTGGCTACGAGCAGTACTTC | CASNDSPGGYEQYF
. | TRBJ1-3 | . | TRBV27 | TGTGCCAGCAGTGACGGGACGGGTGGAAACACCATATATTTT | CASSDGTGGNTIYF
TRBD2 | TRBJ2-7 | . | TRBV7-3 | TGTGCCAGCAGCTTAAACCCTCCTTTAGCGGGGAGCTCCTACGAGCAGTACTTC | CASSLNPPLAGSSYEQYF
TRBD2 | TRBJ2-7 | . | TRBV19 | TGTGCCAGTAGTGCCGGGGGAGGGACTCTCTACGAGCAGTACTTC | CASSAGGGTLYEQYF
. | TRBJ2-2 | . | TRBV4-1 | TGCGCCAGCAGCCAGTCCTACACCAACACCGGGGAGCTGTTTTTT | CASSQSYTNTGELFF
TRBD1 | TRBJ1-1 | . | TRBV27 | TGTGCCAGCAGTCCTATGGGGACAGGGGGCCGGTTGGACACTGAAGCTTTCTTT | CASSPMGTGGRLDTEAFF
TRBD2 | TRBJ2-1 | . | TRBV19 | TGTGCCAGTCCGGGGGGACTAGGTTTCAATGAGCAGTTCTTC | CASPGGLGFNEQFF
. | TRBJ1-2 | once | TRBV9 | TGTGCCAGCAGCGTAGGGACCGCTTTCTATGGCTACACCTTC | CASSVGTAFYGYTF
. | TRBJ2-7 | . | TRBV29-1 | TGCAGCGTCGTCGGGGCTTCGAGCTCCTACGAGCAGTACTTC | CSVVGASSSYEQYF